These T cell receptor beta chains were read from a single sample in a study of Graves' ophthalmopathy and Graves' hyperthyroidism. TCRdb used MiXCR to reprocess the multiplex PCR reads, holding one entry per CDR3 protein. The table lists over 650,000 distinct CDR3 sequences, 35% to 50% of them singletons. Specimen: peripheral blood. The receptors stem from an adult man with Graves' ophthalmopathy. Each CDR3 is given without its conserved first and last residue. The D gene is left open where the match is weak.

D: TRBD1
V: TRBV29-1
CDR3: SSTSGTGRYGYT

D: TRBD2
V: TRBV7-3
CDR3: ASSKGAGAPQETQY

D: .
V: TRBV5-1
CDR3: ASSFAGLENQPQH

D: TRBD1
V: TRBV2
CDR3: ASSETGQGETQY

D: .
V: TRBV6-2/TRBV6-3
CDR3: ASTHLLWETQY

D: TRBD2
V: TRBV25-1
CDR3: ASSELTSGRSYEQY

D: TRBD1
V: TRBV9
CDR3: ASSVQGAGYT

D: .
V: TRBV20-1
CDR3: SARDSRGLGGKLF

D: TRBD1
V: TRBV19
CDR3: ASSLGAGGMDTEAF

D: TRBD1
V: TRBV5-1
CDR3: ATSGTGGHEQY

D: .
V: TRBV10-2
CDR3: ASRVASGENTGELF

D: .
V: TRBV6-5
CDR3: ASSSGRLYGYT

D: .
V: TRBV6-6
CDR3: ASSGGQGGTEAF

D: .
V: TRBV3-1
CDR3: ASSQAGSGNQPQH

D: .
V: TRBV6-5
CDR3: ASSYSDWGHYGYT

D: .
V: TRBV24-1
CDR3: ATSEGAGPETQY

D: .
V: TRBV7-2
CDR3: ASSLMSETQY